This T cell receptor beta chain was profiled in a study of regulatory T cells in long-lasting Graves disease. For TCR beta, libraries came from iRepertoire HTBI primers and Arm-PCR of CDR3 regions. TCRdb reprocessed the multiplex PCR reads via MiXCR and lists one record per CDR3 protein. Altogether about 610,000 distinct CDR3 sequences are present, about 15% being singletons, with the ten largest covering around 11%. CDR1 is SGHVS and CDR2 is FNYEAQ in the germline V gene. The CDR3 is 14 amino acids. V gave up 5 bases and J gave up 5 bases, with 13 bases separating them. This clonotype has more than one count but fewer than ten. Its antigen is unknown. Study results and limitations: Since the sample size was small, accuracy may have been reduced. Repertoires from persistent disease leaned toward TRBV28, TRBJ1-2 and TRBJ2-5.

The sample's time point: newly diagnosed GD, antithyroid drugs for less than 3 months. With RNA extracted from PBMCs as input, the TCR library was made. The data were also submitted as part of a second study, on T cells in Graves' hyperthyroidism and ophthalmopathy. From that second work: HTBI primers drove first-round RT-PCR of the TCR CDR3.

Sequenced here: peripheral blood mononuclear cells (PBMCs), sampled at new diagnosis, from a patient treated with antithyroid drugs. The chain combines TRBV7-6 with TRBJ1-5; the D gene is possibly TRBD1 (6 bases). This sequence was found in a man aged 18-30 years with Graves disease. The DNA of the CDR3 is TGTGCCAGCAGCCCATTGGGGGCGGATCAGCCCCAGCATTTT. Its translation is CASSPLGADQPQHF.